The 27 T cell receptor beta chains below were found in one sample sequenced in a study of spatial heterogeneity in lung cancer. The time point denotes: blood at routine non-recurrence follow-up after resection. In each case, whole RNA from tumor, nontumor lung or frozen PBMC was sequenced unsorted. TCRdb re-derived calls from the 5' RACE reads in MiXCR, one entry per CDR3 protein. The data show 20,000 to 30,000 distinct CDR3 sequences, with 4.5% to 7.5% seen just once and around a fifth held by the top ten. The sequencing used PBMCs, collected at follow-up. All receptors derive from a male donor with early-stage non-small cell lung cancer.

This clonotype was picked up many times. The gene calls are TRBV5-8 and TRBJ1-5, with 7 bases fitting TRBD1. J lost 5 bases, V lost 0 bases, and 8 bases had no gene match. This CDR3 is 16 amino acids long. The V gene's germline CDR1 is SGHTS and CDR2 YDEGEE. As DNA, the CDR3 is TGTGCCAGCAGCTTGGCCTGGCAGGGGGGCTATCAGCCCCAGCATTTT. Residues: CASSLAWQGGYQPQHF.

By proportion, this clonotype is medium-sized. This chain connects TRBV29-1 to TRBJ1-5; no definite D call. This CDR3 is built from 13 residues. V lost 6 bases and J lost 0, with 9 bases in between. The V gene's germline CDR1 is SQVTM and CDR2 ANQGSEA. This CDR3 reads CSVGRDSNQPQHF. CDR3 bases: TGCAGCGTCGGTAGGGATAGCAATCAGCCCCAGCATTTT.

This clonotype occurred once. The J gene is TRBJ2-2, the V gene TRBV9; no definite D call. CDR3 size: 15 residues. Germline CDR1 SGDLS, CDR2 YYNGEE. V lost 0 bases and J lost 0, with 6 bases in between. Here the CDR3 reads CASSVVATNTGELFF. The CDR3 bases are TGTGCCAGCAGCGTAGTGGCTACGAACACCGGGGAGCTGTTTTTT.

This clonotype was detected a few times. The chain carries TRBV19 and TRBJ2-3, with no clear D. V was shortened by 10 bases and J by 0 bases, with 20 bases between the two germline ends. The V gene's germline CDR1 is LNHDA and CDR2 SQIVND (reference sequence). The CDR3 loop spans 16 amino acids. The DNA of the CDR3 is TGTGCCACTCCACCCGCGACAATAACTAGCACAGATACGCAGTATTTT. It encodes CATPPATITSTDTQYF.

V gene TRBV20-1 combines with J gene TRBJ2-3; 8 bases align to TRBD2. Germline assignment: CDR1 DFQATT and CDR2 SNEGSKA (reference sequence). Losses at the gene ends were 6 bases for V and 4 bases for J; bases not matched to a gene: 18. The length of the CDR3 is 17 residues. The CDR3, as DNA: TGCAGTGCCCCCCTTGAGACAGCGGGAGATATTCCAGATACGCAGTATTTT. This encodes CSAPLETAGDIPDTQYF.

A few counts support this clonotype. This chain connects TRBV6-5 to TRBJ1-2; D not resolved. Per the germline V gene, CDR1 is MNHEY and CDR2 is SVGAGI. CDR3 length: 13 amino acids. Between the trimmed V and J ends, which lost 2 bases and 4 bases, there was a span of 8 bases. The CDR3 loop reads CASSYKGGYGYTF. CDR3 DNA: TGTGCCAGCAGTTACAAGGGAGGCTATGGCTACACCTTC.

In its sample, this clonotype was seen many times. The chain combines TRBV4-1 with TRBJ1-5, with D possibly being TRBD1 (6 bases). Per germline, CDR1 MGHRA and CDR2 YSYEKL. Between the trimmed V and J ends, which lost 1 base and 7 bases, there was a span of 14 bases. This CDR3 contains 15 residues. CDR3 sequence: CASSQANRENQPQHF. DNA of the CDR3: TGCGCCAGCAGCCAAGCCAACAGGGAAAACCAGCCCCAGCATTTT.

A few counts support this clonotype. CDR3 in amino acids: CASSYGGERAPQHF. The CDR3 nucleotides read TGTGCCAGCAGCTACGGAGGGGAAAGGGCGCCCCAGCATTTT. V and J are TRBV7-9 and TRBJ1-5, with D perhaps TRBD1 (5 bases). Trimming shortened V by 4 bases and J by 9 bases, and 16 bases separated the two germline ends. CDR3 length equals 14 residues. Germline CDR1 SEHNR, CDR2 FQNEAQ (reference sequence).

This clonotype was counted at least ten times. This chain joins TRBV6-2 or TRBV6-3 and TRBJ2-7; no firm D call. The V gene's germline CDR1 is MNHEY and CDR2 SVGEGT. Trimming left V 6 bases short and J 4 bases short, with 13 bases between. This CDR3 region has 13 residues. The CDR3 region has the DNA TGTGCCAGCAGACCCCTAGAGTCATACGAGCAGTACGTC. This encodes CASRPLESYEQYV.

The V and J genes are TRBV14 and TRBJ2-1; no clear D. The CDR3 loop spans 14 amino acids. Trimming pared 2 bases from V and 6 bases from J, leaving 11 bases between. Per the germline V gene, CDR1 is SGHDN and CDR2 is FVKESK. CDR3 protein: CASSQMLGFNEQFF. The CDR3 DNA is TGTGCCAGCAGCCAAATGTTGGGGTTCAATGAGCAGTTCTTC.

There are many counts of this clonotype. The rearrangement joins TRBV10-3 to TRBJ2-1; D is ambiguous. Germline V lookup: CDR1 ENHRY, CDR2 SYGVKD. Deletions cut 1 base from V and 7 bases from J, with 5 bases between. The CDR3 is 12 residues long. CDR3 sequence (DNA): TGTGCCATCAGTGAGTTTCGTAATGAGCAGTTCTTC. It encodes CAISEFRNEQFF.

This clonotype appeared many times. This chain uses TRBV12-3 or TRBV12-4 with TRBJ2-3, with TRBD2 matching 7 bases. The CDR3 length is 14 residues. V shed 3 bases and J 0 bases; nucleotides not matched to a gene: 0. The CDR3 sequence is CASSFGGSTDTQYF. DNA for the CDR3: TGTGCCAGCAGTTTCGGGGGGAGCACAGATACGCAGTATTTT.

This clonotype was observed many times. This chain uses TRBV11-3 with TRBJ2-2, with TRBD1 identical over 10 bases. The CDR3 runs 19 residues. V shed 4 bases and J 3 bases; nucleotides not matched to a gene: 14. Germline assignment: CDR1 SGHNT and CDR2 YENEEA. The CDR3 nucleotides are TGTGCCAGCAGCTCCCTCGGGACAGGGGCGCTCATAGACACCGGGGAGCTGTTTTTT. Protein: CASSSLGTGALIDTGELFF.

Many counts were recorded for this clonotype. This rearrangement joins TRBV12-3 or TRBV12-4 to TRBJ1-2; 8 bases are a match to TRBD1. CDR3 size: 14 residues. The ends lost 5 bases at V and 4 bases at J; junction bases unmatched: 6. This CDR3 reads CASSLGQGGYGYTF. The CDR3 coding sequence is TGTGCCAGCAGTCTAGGACAGGGTGGCTATGGCTACACCTTC.

The chain couples TRBV18 to TRBJ2-1; 9 bases map to TRBD1. The V and J ends lost 6 bases and 6 bases, in that order; junction bases with no gene match: 3. This CDR3 region has 13 residues. The V gene's germline CDR1 is KGHSH and CDR2 LQKENI. CDR3 DNA: TGTGCCAGCTCCCGGACAGGGGTCAATGAGCAGTTCTTC. Translating gives CASSRTGVNEQFF.

This clonotype appeared many times. The chain uses TRBV4-1 and TRBJ1-4; D gene unclear. This CDR3 contains 13 residues. The germline V and J ends were trimmed by 0 bases and 8 bases, with 7 bases remaining between them. Germline-derived CDR1 and CDR2 are MGHRA and YSYEKL. CDR3: CASSQDHDEKLFF. The CDR3 bases are TGCGCCAGCAGCCAAGATCATGACGAAAAACTGTTTTTT.

This clonotype was found a few times. The chain links TRBV12-3 or TRBV12-4 to TRBJ2-7; the D gene is possibly TRBD2 (5 bases). This CDR3 contains 14 residues. Trimming pared 5 bases from V and 5 bases from J, leaving 16 bases between. The CDR3 DNA reads as TGTGCCAGCAGTCTTGGGGTCGGGATTAACGAGCAGTACGTC. Translated, it gives CASSLGVGINEQYV.

This clonotype was seen at least ten times. The rearrangement joins TRBV7-9 to TRBJ1-6; no firm D call. This CDR3 is built from 12 residues. CDR1 is SEHNR, CDR2 FQNEAQ, per germline (reference sequence). Deletions cut 1 base from V and 10 bases from J, with 5 bases between. The CDR3 DNA is TGTGCCAGCAGCTTAGAAGGGTCACCCCTCCACTTT. This gives the protein CASSLEGSPLHF.

The CDR3 bases are TGTGCCAGCAGTGACTCGACTATCAGCAATGAGCAGTTCTTC. Its protein product is CASSDSTISNEQFF. This chain joins TRBV6-4 and TRBJ2-1; D possibly corresponds to TRBD2 (5 bases). Germline CDR1 and CDR2: MRHNA and SNTAGT. V was clipped by 0 bases and J by 6 bases, with 9 bases between them. The CDR3 extends over 14 amino acids.

This clonotype came up many times. This sequence joins TRBV12-3 or TRBV12-4 and TRBJ2-4; 7 bases fit TRBD1. This CDR3 is built from 15 residues. The J segment lost 1 base and the V segment lost 3 bases, leaving 3 bases of the junction unmatched. Here the CDR3 DNA reads TGTGCCAGCAGTTTCCCACAGGGGGCCAAAAACATTCAGTACTTC. It yields the protein CASSFPQGAKNIQYF.

This clonotype was picked up many times. The rearrangement uses TRBV27 and TRBJ2-1, with 10 bases matching TRBD2. In germline, CDR1 is MNHEY, CDR2 SMNVEV (reference sequence). The V gene end was trimmed by 5 bases and the J gene end by 4 bases; junction bases not matched to a gene: 2. This CDR3 has 14 residues. The CDR3 loop is CASSRTSGYNEQFF. CDR3 coding DNA: TGTGCCAGCAGTCGGACTAGCGGATACAATGAGCAGTTCTTC.

The chain links TRBV7-8 to TRBJ2-2; D unresolved. The V end lost 0 bases, the J end lost 1 base, and 3 bases lay between the germline ends. The CDR3 totals 14 residues. Germline CDR1 and CDR2: SGHVS and FQNEAQ. CDR3: CASSLAGNTGELFF. CDR3 nucleotide sequence: TGTGCCAGCAGCTTAGCGGGGAACACCGGGGAGCTGTTTTTT.

This clonotype was seen ten or more times. The chain links TRBV7-2 to TRBJ1-3, with a weak D call TRBD1 (5 bases). CDR1 and CDR2 (germline): SGHTA, FQGNSA. This CDR3 is built from 16 residues. V lost 3 bases to trimming and J lost 2 bases, with 14 bases between them. CDR3 sequence (DNA): TGTGCCAGCAGCTTCAATGGGTTGGGGGCTGGAAACACCATATATTTT. It translates to CASSFNGLGAGNTIYF.

This clonotype showed up many times. The chain combines TRBV6-2 or TRBV6-3 with TRBJ2-3, with D maybe TRBD2 (6 bases). The CDR3 is 15 amino acids. V was cut by 1 base and J by 2 bases, with 10 bases left in between. CDR1 and CDR2 (germline): MNHEY, SVGEGT. The CDR3 sequence is CASSYFSGTTDTQYF. The CDR3 nucleotides read TGTGCCAGCAGTTACTTTAGCGGAACCACAGATACGCAGTATTTT.

The chain is built from TRBV7-2 and TRBJ2-7, with D hard to call. The V end lost 2 bases, the J end lost 2 bases, and 7 bases lay between the germline ends. The CDR3 spans 13 residues. CDR1 and CDR2 (germline): SGHTA, FQGNSA. This CDR3 is CASSLSGTYEQYF. The CDR3 nucleotides read TGTGCCAGCAGCTTATCCGGAACCTACGAGCAGTACTTC.

The chain links TRBV20-1 to TRBJ1-5, with 8 bases matching TRBD1. The trim removed 5 bases at V and 1 base at J, leaving 4 bases unmatched. CDR1 and CDR2 from the germline V gene are DFQATT and SNEGSKA (reference sequence). The CDR3 consists of 14 residues. The CDR3 is CSAGQGGSNQPQHF. CDR3 sequence (DNA): TGCAGTGCTGGACAGGGTGGGAGCAATCAGCCCCAGCATTTT.

This clonotype occurred many times. The chain is built from TRBV2 and TRBJ1-3; 7 nucleotides agree with TRBD1. This CDR3 contains 14 residues. Looked up from germline, CDR1 is SNHLY and CDR2 is FYNNEI. Trimming cost V 9 bases and J 0 bases; bases outside gene matches: 5. CDR3 nucleotide sequence: TGTGCCAGAAATACAGGGGACTCTGGAAACACCATATATTTT. Protein: CARNTGDSGNTIYF.